Sequencing of this T cell receptor beta chain was carried out in a study of blood T cell repertoires in COVID-19. This CDR3 is built from 13 residues. Germline V gene lookup returns CDR1 DFQATT and CDR2 SNEGSKA (reference sequence). The trim removed 3 bases at V and 3 bases at J, leaving 3 bases unmatched. Assay: immunoSEQ multiplex PCR; the TCRdb copy retains only in-frame clones and omits some. Found here are some 150,000 clones, 70% to 90% of them singletons; the top ten hold roughly 2.7%. The chain is built from TRBV20-1 and TRBJ1-2, with 8 bases lining up with TRBD1. This receptor was taken from a human donor with acute or convalescent COVID-19. The donor label of this sample is uncertain. The sequencing input was peripheral blood. CDR3 sequence: CSASQGADYGYTF. CDR3 DNA: TGCAGTGCTAGTCAGGGGGCAGACTATGGCTACACCTTC.